This T cell receptor (beta chain) stems from a study of blood T cell repertoires in COVID-19. Study background: Acute-phase and convalescent COVID-19 samples originated in the United States, Italy and Spain.

In the original workflow: Scientists estimated how many nucleated cells there were by amplifying reference gene primers. The protocol was immunoSEQ multiplex PCR, while the TCRdb copy is restricted to in-frame clones and leaves out a portion. V and J calls and clone size are given by that table; D and trimming were obtained from the DNA. This sample has fewer than 350,000 clones, with roughly 85% found just once. This clone appeared a single time. The cohort comprised adults aged 18 to 89 years residing in about two dozen US areas. Clinical history reported by participants formed the basis on which cohorts were assigned. The CDR3 covers 17 residues. The germline V gene encodes CDR1 SGDLS and CDR2 YYNGEE. After removal of 0 bases from V and 2 bases from J, the junction contained 8 bases not matched to a gene.

The TCR was taken from a woman aged 50 to 65 who had recovered from COVID-19. This chain connects TRBV9 to TRBJ2-3; TRBD1 matches 8 bases. Input material: PBMCs or T cells enriched from blood (not recorded which). The DNA for the CDR3 is TGTGCCAGCAGCGTAGGAGCAGGGGGCTCGGTCACAGATACGCAGTATTTT. Translation: CASSVGAGGSVTDTQYF.